The 18 T cell receptor beta chains in this list originate from one sample, sequenced in a study of cytomegalovirus exposure and HLA in healthy donors. Primers: 60 Vbeta forward and 13 Jbeta reverse. TCRdb keeps only in-frame clones here, not all; method: immunoSEQ multiplex PCR. The repertoire has roughly 80,000 clones, 65% to 75% of them found once; the top ten carry roughly a sixth. Sequenced input: PBMCs. These receptors were taken from a woman aged 40 to 50 in good health and CMV-seropositive.

The chain carries TRBV19 and TRBJ1-4; 8 nucleotides line up with TRBD1. CDR1 is LNHDA, CDR2 SQIVND, per germline (reference sequence). CDR3 length equals 14 residues. Trimming removed 3 bases from V and 9 bases from J; junction bases left unmatched: 6. CDR3 residues: CASSMIGQGQKLFF. The CDR3 nucleotides are TGTGCCAGTAGTATGATTGGACAGGGCCAAAAACTGTTTTTT.

In its sample, this clone was seen a few times. This chain connects TRBV19 to TRBJ1-2, with 8 bases fitting TRBD1. The length of the CDR3 is 13 residues. The germline V gene has CDR1 LNHDA and CDR2 SQIVND (reference sequence). After removal of 5 bases from V and 4 bases from J, the junction contained 3 bases not matched to a gene. Written as DNA, the CDR3 is TGTGCCAGTAGTCCTGACAGGGGCTATGGCTACACCTTC. This sequence encodes CASSPDRGYGYTF. The whole variable domain, remainder taken from reference TRBV19 and TRBJ1-2, is DGGITQSPKYLFRKEGQNVTLSCEQNLNHDAMYWYRQDPGQGLRLIYYSQIVNDFQKGDIAEGYSVSREKKESFPLTVTSAQKNPTAFYLCASSPDRGYGYTFGSGTRLTVV.

V gene TRBV25-1 combines with J gene TRBJ2-3; weak D call: TRBD2 (7 bases). The CDR3 consists of 15 residues. The V end was cut by 5 bases, the J end by 0 bases, with 12 bases between. Per germline, CDR1 MGHDK and CDR2 SYGVNS. DNA of the CDR3: TGTGCCAGCAGTCGGGGGGCCCCTAGCACAGATACGCAGTATTTT. It codes for CASSRGAPSTDTQYF.

The chain joins TRBV9 to TRBJ1-1; possibly TRBD1 for D (5 bases). V was trimmed by 0 bases and J by 0 bases, leaving 9 bases between them. Germline V gene data show CDR1 as SGDLS and CDR2 as YYNGEE. The CDR3 length is 15 residues. CDR3 protein: CASSVEAGMNTEAFF. The CDR3 DNA sequence: TGTGCCAGCAGCGTAGAGGCAGGGATGAACACTGAAGCTTTCTTT.

V and J are TRBV6-1 and TRBJ1-5; no definite D call. From germline, CDR1 is MNHNS and CDR2 SASEGT. The V gene lost 7 bases and the J gene lost 3 bases, with 13 bases spanning the gap. CDR3 length: 14 residues. Here the CDR3 DNA reads TGTGCCAGCATCCCGGGGTATGACAATCAGCCCCAGCATTTT. Translating it yields CASIPGYDNQPQHF.

This sequence joins TRBV14 and TRBJ2-5; 7 nucleotides match TRBD1. Germline V lookup: CDR1 SGHDN, CDR2 FVKESK. The CDR3 has 15 residues. V lost 3 bases and J lost 5; bases outside the gene matches: 9. DNA for the CDR3: TGTGCCAGCAGCCATCATGAGGGGGCGCCTGAGACCCAGTACTTC. It encodes CASSHHEGAPETQYF.

The chain combines TRBV5-6 with TRBJ2-2; 7 positions match TRBD1. V gave up 4 bases and J gave up 6 bases; unmatched junction bases: 9. The CDR3 covers 15 residues. The germline V gene has CDR1 SGHDT and CDR2 YYEEEE. As DNA, the CDR3 is TGTGCCAGCAGCGTGGGCATAGGGGGCTCCGGGGAGCTGTTTTTT. This encodes CASSVGIGGSGELFF.

The chain joins TRBV27 to TRBJ1-2, with a weak D call TRBD1 (6 bases). CDR3 length: 13 amino acids. Trimming took 5 bases from V and 5 from J, leaving 12 bases between them. Germline V lookup: CDR1 MNHEY, CDR2 SMNVEV (reference sequence). CDR3 in amino acids: CASSKQGDYGYTF. DNA of the CDR3: TGTGCCAGCAGTAAACAGGGAGATTATGGCTACACCTTC.

The chain recombines TRBV6-6 with TRBJ2-1, with D unclear. V gave up 6 bases and J gave up 0 bases, with 15 bases separating them. The germline gives CDR1 MNHNY, CDR2 SVGAGI (reference sequence). There are 16 residues in the CDR3. The CDR3 spells CASRTPAGGSYNEQFF. DNA for the CDR3: TGTGCCAGCAGAACGCCGGCCGGCGGCTCCTACAATGAGCAGTTCTTC.

The V and J genes are TRBV29-1 and TRBJ1-2; 9 bases agree with TRBD1. The CDR3 is made up of 15 amino acids. After removal of 6 bases from V and 8 bases from J, the junction contained 16 bases not matched to a gene. CDR1 is SQVTM and CDR2 is ANQGSEA in the germline V gene. The DNA for the CDR3 is TGCAGCGTAGATAAAGCCAGGGACAGGGCAAACGGCTACACCTTC. It encodes CSVDKARDRANGYTF.

The V and J genes are TRBV19 and TRBJ2-7; 7 bases align to TRBD1. This CDR3 contains 13 residues. V lost 6 bases and J lost 4; bases outside the gene matches: 6. The V gene's germline CDR1 is LNHDA and CDR2 SQIVND (reference sequence). CDR3 sequence (DNA): TGTGCCAGTAGCGAGTACAGGGGATACGAGCAGTACTTC. Protein sequence: CASSEYRGYEQYF.

The rearrangement joins TRBV18 to TRBJ1-1, with TRBD1 matching over 9 bases. The ends lost 8 bases at V and 5 bases at J; junction bases unmatched: 6. Germline V lookup: CDR1 KGHSH, CDR2 LQKENI. The CDR3 has 13 residues. DNA for the CDR3: TGTGCCAGCGGAACGACAGGGGGGACTGAAGCTTTCTTT. Translating gives CASGTTGGTEAFF.

The chain recombines TRBV7-2 with TRBJ2-7, with 8 bases matching TRBD2. Germline CDR1 SGHTA, CDR2 FQGNSA. V trimming: 7 bases; J trimming: 3 bases; junction bases outside the gene matches: 8. The CDR3 consists of 14 residues. CDR3 region: CASTKAGDLYEQYF. CDR3 nucleotide sequence: TGTGCCAGCACAAAAGCGGGGGACCTCTACGAGCAGTACTTC.

The chain uses TRBV6-5 and TRBJ1-1, with D perhaps matching TRBD1 (5 bases). The germline V gene has CDR1 MNHEY and CDR2 SVGAGI. V was pared by 8 bases and J by 4 bases, with 14 bases between. The length of the CDR3 is 13 residues. Written as DNA, the CDR3 is TGTGCCAGCCACTCAGGGAAGCGCACTGAAGCTTTCTTT. Amino acids: CASHSGKRTEAFF.

The chain combines TRBV4-3 with TRBJ1-1; 9 nucleotides align to TRBD1. V was pared by 0 bases and J by 0 bases, with 11 bases of the junction left unmatched. Germline V CDR1 and CDR2: LGHNA, YSLEER. The CDR3 runs 19 residues. The CDR3 DNA reads TGCGCCAGCAGCCAAGACGTTTGGGACAGGGAACACATGAACACTGAAGCTTTCTTT. Protein: CASSQDVWDREHMNTEAFF.

As DNA, the CDR3 is TGTGCCAGCAGGCCCCAGGGGACAAGTAATCAGCCCCAGCATTTT. Translated, it gives CASRPQGTSNQPQHF. The rearrangement uses TRBV2 and TRBJ1-5, with a possible D match to TRBD1 (6 bases). V lost 6 bases, J lost 4 bases, and 16 bases lay in between. Germline CDR1 SNHLY, CDR2 FYNNEI. The CDR3 has 15 residues.

The V call is TRBV6-5, the J call TRBJ1-5, with a weak D call TRBD1 (5 bases). V dropped 6 bases and J dropped 6 bases, with 18 bases sitting between them. The germline V gene encodes CDR1 MNHEY and CDR2 SVGAGI. This CDR3 region has 15 residues. CDR3 DNA sequence: TGTGCCAGCAGCATACTAGGCAGGGAGGGTCAGCCCCAGCATTTT. Translation gives CASSILGREGQPQHF.

The rearrangement joins TRBV7-6 to TRBJ2-3, with D perhaps TRBD1 (7 bases). The CDR3 is 18 amino acids. The germline V gene encodes CDR1 SGHVS and CDR2 FNYEAQ. V lost 5 bases to trimming and J lost 4 bases, with 25 bases between them. The CDR3 nucleotides read TGTGCCAGCAGCAACCCCGTCTCAGGGGGGCCGAACCCAGATACGCAGTATTTT. Translated, it gives CASSNPVSGGPNPDTQYF.